Below, one TCR beta chain is given with its context. TCRdb keeps only in-frame clones here, not all; method: immunoSEQ multiplex PCR. The sample yields roughly 86,000 clones, 80% seen once. The sort gate was single viable CD3+CD4+CD8-CD45RO+ cells for memory CD4+ T cells. Trimming left V 8 bases short and J 3 bases short, with 16 bases between. The CDR3 runs 14 residues. CDR1 is MDHEN, CDR2 SYDVKM, per germline. The sample is drawn from a study of memory CD4+ T cells and cytomegalovirus serostatus. Sequencing was carried out using memory CD4+ T cells from blood. The chain uses TRBV28 and TRBJ2-5; perhaps TRBD2 as D (7 bases). The TCR was taken from an adult in good health and CMV-seropositive. The CDR3 sequence: CASRLGGGEETQYF. CDR3 in DNA: TGTGCCAGCCGCCTTGGAGGGGGGGAAGAGACCCAGTACTTC.